This TCR beta chain is from a study of blood T cell repertoires in COVID-19. About the research overall: T cells, B-cell-depleted T cells, or PBMCs supplied cDNA or gDNA.

After removal of 4 bases from V and 6 bases from J, the junction contained 17 bases not matched to a gene. Germline values: CDR1 SNHLY, CDR2 FYNNEI. The CDR3 loop spans 19 amino acids. Sequenced by immunoSEQ multiplex PCR; TCRdb stores in-frame clones only, minus some. The sample lists 300,000 to 350,000 clones; 80% to 90% were seen once. Individuals drawn from under 30 US areas were roughly 18 to 95 years old. Each participant's cohort was designated according to participant-reported clinical history. Cohort 3 donors were reported recovered after two negative PCRs, clearance, or symptom resolution. The source is a man younger than 40 who had recovered from COVID-19. Sequenced: PBMCs or T cells enriched from blood (not recorded which). The chain couples TRBV2 to TRBJ2-2; 10 nucleotides align to TRBD1. The CDR3, as DNA: TGTGCCAGCAGTGCACAACTGACAGGGGGCCTTTTTGGTGCCGGGGAGCTGTTTTTT. This codes for CASSAQLTGGLFGAGELFF.